This T cell receptor (beta chain) comes out of a study of blood T cell repertoires in COVID-19 (dated by TCRdb to 2018 to 2020). For the study in its entirety: Collaborator samples came from the United States, Italy and Spain and covered acute and convalescent phases of COVID-19. The sample metadata nearly always contained a de-identified subject ID, COVID-19 status, age in years and sex. The repertoires were released in a freely available public database meant as a resource for research on the immune response to SARS-CoV-2. HLA class I and class II types, where available, came from metadata supplied by the sample provider rather than from assay-based typing. The prospective study material was composed of cDNA or gDNA derived from T cells, B-cell-depleted T cells, or PBMCs. The dataset comprised deeply sampled blood TCRbeta repertoires from subjects exposed to, actively infected with, or recovered from COVID-19. The samples were drawn from the first 160 participants of the ongoing ImmuneRACE study and from 1,254 subjects provided by 6 global collaborators.

TCRbeta CDR3 regions were amplified from genomic DNA by means of the immunoSEQ Assay, a bias-controlled multiplex PCR. Under the source paper's analysis protocol: The number of nucleated cells in each sample was estimated from the amplification of reference gene primers within the assay. To quantify the absolute abundance of each unique TCRbeta CDR3 rearrangement, sequence reads were collapsed and filtered. For each sample, productive Simpson clonality was calculated as the square root of Simpson's diversity index across productive rearrangements. What TCRdb holds here is the immuneACCESS table cut down to in-frame rearrangements. Part of the clones is not present; checked against another copy, under half of the missing clones reflect an unresolved V gene, and the others are unexplained. V and J calls plus clone size are reproduced from that table; the DNA served to infer D and trimming. The sample table records about 400,000 clones; 70% to 90% of these occur just once. 1.2% of the sample is taken by the ten largest.

This clone turned up a few times. The specificity of this receptor is unknown. One base away there is no much larger clone; base qualities are not given. Study-wide findings and limitations: The quantity of clinical and demographic metadata differed by source and by participant and was supplied without curation.

The germline V gene provides CDR1 MNHEY and CDR2 SVGEGT. Its CDR3 holds 13 amino acids, cysteine through phenylalanine. The kept DNA is CDR3 alone, 39 bases in frame from the first base. V gives up 4 bases and J gives up 2 bases, and the segment between their germline ends measures 9 bases. Each collaborating institution followed its own protocols to collect whole blood in K2EDTA tubes. For TCRbeta analysis, collaborators shipped samples in one of three forms: frozen whole blood, isolated PBMCs, or DNA extracted from either of those sample types. Recombination linked TRBV6-2 or TRBV6-3 to TRBJ2-7; the D gene assignment is ambiguous. The receptor was isolated from a man between 40 and 49 years old with acute or convalescent COVID-19. Specimen: peripheral blood. CDR3 region: CASSSYTAYEQYF. The sequenced DNA: TGTGCCAGCAGTTCCTATACAGCCTACGAGCAGTACTTC.